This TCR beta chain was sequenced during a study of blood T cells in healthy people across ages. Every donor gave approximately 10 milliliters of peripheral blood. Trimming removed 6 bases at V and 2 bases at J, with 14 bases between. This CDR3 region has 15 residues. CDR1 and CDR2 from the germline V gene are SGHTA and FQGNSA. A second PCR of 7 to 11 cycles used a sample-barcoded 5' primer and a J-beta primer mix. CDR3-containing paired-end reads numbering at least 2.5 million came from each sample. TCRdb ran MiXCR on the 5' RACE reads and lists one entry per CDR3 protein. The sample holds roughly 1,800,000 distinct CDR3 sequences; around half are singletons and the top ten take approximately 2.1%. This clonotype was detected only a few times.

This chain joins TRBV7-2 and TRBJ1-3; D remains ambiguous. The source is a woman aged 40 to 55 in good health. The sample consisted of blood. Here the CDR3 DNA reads TGTGCCAGCAGAGATACTGACCGAGCTGGAAACACCATATATTTT. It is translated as CASRDTDRAGNTIYF.